What follows are 4 T cell receptor beta chains derived from one specimen sequenced in a study of T cell changes during pregnancy in multiple sclerosis. TCRdb keeps only in-frame clones here, not all; method: immunoSEQ multiplex PCR. The sample yields 40,000 to 60,000 clones, over 80% seen once. Source: CD4+ T cells from peripheral blood mononuclear cells, taken in the third trimester of pregnancy. The receptors come from a female donor with multiple sclerosis, enrolled in a pregnancy study.

The gene calls are TRBV6-5 and TRBJ2-3; D perhaps matches TRBD1 (5 bases). The V end lost 7 bases, the J end lost 0 bases, and 11 bases lay between the germline ends. This CDR3 region has 14 residues. Germline CDR1 is MNHEY and CDR2 is SVGAGI. The CDR3 bases are TGTGCCAGCAAAAGGGGATTAAGCACAGATACGCAGTATTTT. It codes for CASKRGLSTDTQYF.

The count of this clone is one. This rearrangement joins TRBV7-9 to TRBJ1-4; the D is unclear. Trimming stripped 0 bases from V and 6 bases from J, with 2 bases between. CDR1 SEHNR and CDR2 FQNEAQ come from the germline V gene (reference sequence). The CDR3 is made up of 12 amino acids. This CDR3 reads CASSLAYEKLFF. The CDR3 region has the DNA TGTGCCAGCAGCTTAGCCTATGAAAAACTGTTTTTT.

This chain uses TRBV7-2 with TRBJ1-3; 7 bases line up with TRBD1. From germline, CDR1 is SGHTA and CDR2 FQGNSA. The V and J ends lost 5 bases and 0 bases, in that order; junction bases with no gene match: 4. CDR3 length: 15 residues. The chain's CDR3 is CASSRDRASGNTIYF. In DNA form, the CDR3 reads TGTGCCAGCAGCCGGGACAGAGCCTCTGGAAACACCATATATTTT.

The genes are TRBV6-6 and TRBJ1-5, with D hard to call. Germline V lookup: CDR1 MNHNY, CDR2 SVGAGI (reference sequence). The CDR3 length is 16 residues. Trimming pared 6 bases from V and 2 bases from J, leaving 17 bases between. The CDR3 sequence is CASRPRPEGGNQPQHF. CDR3 sequence (DNA): TGTGCCAGCAGGCCCCGTCCGGAAGGAGGCAATCAGCCCCAGCATTTT.